This T cell receptor beta chain comes out of a study of blood T cell repertoires in COVID-19. Study details: The analysed material was cDNA or gDNA that came from T cells, B-cell-depleted T cells, or PBMCs.

Assay: immunoSEQ multiplex PCR; the TCRdb copy retains only in-frame clones and omits some. In the table there are 91,000 or so clones, around nine tenths of which are singletons. Germline V gives CDR1 SNHLY, CDR2 FYNNEI. The ends lost 5 bases at V and 7 bases at J; junction bases unmatched: 9. The CDR3 runs to 14 residues. Sequencing was carried out using peripheral blood. The clonotype was recovered from a woman between 50 and 59 years old in a cohort sampled during active COVID-19. The V and J genes are TRBV2 and TRBJ1-2, with 8 nucleotides matching TRBD1. The CDR3 nucleotides are TGTGCCAGCAGTTTCAGGGGGCAGGGTGTTGGCTACACCTTC. Amino acid sequence: CASSFRGQGVGYTF.